This TCR beta chain derives from a study of T-cell reconstitution after alpha-beta-depleted transplantation in children (dated by TCRdb to 2016 to 2017). About the investigation overall: T-cell immune reconstitution after TCRalphabeta/CD19-depleted allogeneic hematopoietic cell transplantation in children was quantitatively tracked in the study by means of TCR repertoire profiling.

This clonotype was counted once. No antigen is known for it. No qualities accompany the bases; no much larger clone lies one base away. One read gives only weak evidence. In the germline V gene, CDR1 corresponds to MNHNS and CDR2 to SASEGT. The CDR3 contains 13 residues, cysteine and phenylalanine counted. Just CDR3 DNA is preserved here, 39 bases in frame from base 1. The V end loses 7 bases and the J end loses 5 bases, and a stretch of 14 bases separates them. Library preparation used PCR. The run used an Illumina HiSeq 2500. Molecular barcoding was employed in the preparation of TCR libraries, with unique molecular identifiers being used to normalize TCRbeta repertoire quantification. In TCRdb, the public reads were trimmed at Q25 with fastp and aligned with MiXCR, with productive beta chains retained. One record per CDR3 amino acid sequence lists the most common genes and DNA. The sample records some 600,000 distinct CDR3 sequences, roughly 17% of which are singletons. 0.85% to 1.3% of the sample is in the top ten clones.

The sequence derives from a human donor who donated a stem cell graft to a child with acute myeloid leukemia. The sample was PBMCs from the stem cell graft donor, taken from the stem cell graft. The chain is encoded by TRBV6-1 joined to TRBJ2-5, with TRBD1 tentatively as D gene (6 bases match). At the DNA level, the sequence is TGTGCCAGCACCTGGGGGCAGCGGGAGACCCAGTACTTC. This translates into CASTWGQRETQYF.